The 2 T cell receptor beta chains reported below all come from one sample, sequenced in a study of OX40 agonist ivuxolimab in advanced cancers. Using immunoSEQ multiplex PCR, the repertoire was profiled, and TCRdb retains in-frame clones only, with some absent. The sample holds under 75,000 clones, about nine tenths seen once. The material sequenced was CD4+ or CD8+ T cells sorted from blood, taken in a trial of the OX40 agonist ivuxolimab. The receptor set was obtained from an adult with an advanced solid tumor such as melanoma, head and neck, liver or kidney cancer.

The rearrangement joins TRBV5-1 to TRBJ1-6; D gene uncertain. Per the germline V gene, CDR1 is SGHRS and CDR2 is YFSETQ. V shed 4 bases and J shed 7 bases, with 15 bases lying between them. CDR3 size: 15 residues. The chain's CDR3 is CASSPIRGMNSPLHF. CDR3 nucleotide sequence: TGCGCCAGCAGCCCGATAAGAGGGATGAATTCACCCCTCCACTTT.

The chain combines TRBV7-9 with TRBJ1-1; 8 bases fit TRBD1. The CDR3 covers 13 residues. The ends lost 1 base at V and 11 bases at J; junction bases unmatched: 6. The V gene's germline CDR1 is SEHNR and CDR2 FQNEAQ (reference sequence). The DNA for the CDR3 is TGTGCCAGCAGCTTAGAGGACAGGGCGGGCGCTTTCTTT. Translated: CASSLEDRAGAFF. The variable domain in full, with the rest retrieved from reference TRBV7-9 and TRBJ1-1, is DTGVSQNPRHKITKRGQNVTFRCDPISEHNRLYWYRQTLGQGPEFLTYFQNEAQLEKSRLLSDRFSAERPKGSFSTLEIQRTEQGDSAMYLCASSLEDRAGAFFGQGTRLTVV.